One T cell receptor beta chain is described in this entry. TCRdb keeps only in-frame clones here, not all; method: immunoSEQ multiplex PCR. The sample includes 65,000 to 75,000 clones, about 94% of them seen just once. This specimen belongs to a study of cytomegalovirus exposure and HLA in healthy donors. Germline CDR1 SGHTA, CDR2 FQGTGA. CDR3 size: 17 residues. V shed 8 bases and J shed 0 bases, with 17 bases lying between them. The TCR comes from a man between 18 and 29 years old in good health and CMV-seropositive. Material: PBMCs. The chain links TRBV7-3 to TRBJ2-6, with D perhaps matching TRBD1 (6 bases). The CDR3 loop reads CASGSGTINSGANVLTF. CDR3 nucleotide sequence: TGTGCCAGCGGATCCGGGACAATTAACTCTGGGGCCAACGTCCTGACTTTC. The complete variable domain, with remaining parts taken from reference TRBV7-3 and TRBJ2-6, reads GAGVSQTPSNKVTEKGKYVELRCDPISGHTALYWYRQSLGQGPEFLIYFQGTGAADDSGLPNDRFFAVRPEGSVSTLKIQRTERGDSAVYLCASGSGTINSGANVLTFGAGSRLTVL.